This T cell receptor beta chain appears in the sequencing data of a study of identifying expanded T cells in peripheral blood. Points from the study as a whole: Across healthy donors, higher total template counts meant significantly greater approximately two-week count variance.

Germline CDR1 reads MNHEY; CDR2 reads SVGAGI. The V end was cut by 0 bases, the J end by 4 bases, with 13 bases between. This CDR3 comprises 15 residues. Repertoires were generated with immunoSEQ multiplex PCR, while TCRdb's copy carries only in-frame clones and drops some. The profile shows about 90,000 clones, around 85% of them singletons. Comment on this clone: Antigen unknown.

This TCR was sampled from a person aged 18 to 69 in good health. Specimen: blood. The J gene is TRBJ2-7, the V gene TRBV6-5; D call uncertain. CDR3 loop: CASSYSPDRGYEQYF. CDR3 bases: TGTGCCAGCAGTTACTCGCCGGATAGAGGATACGAGCAGTACTTC.